One and the same sample provided the 6 T cell receptor beta chains below, sequenced in a study of shared clonotypes between healthy human individuals. CD8 cells regarded as naive lacked CD45RO, were positively chosen for CCR7, and omitted terminally differentiated effector memory CD45RA+ cells. Some clones are missing from TCRdb's copy, which holds only in-frame ones; the method was immunoSEQ multiplex PCR. The sample shows about 590,000 clones, nearly 97% of them seen only once. The sequenced sample consisted of naive CD8+ T cells sorted from blood. The receptors derive from a woman under 40 in good health.

Of note for this clone: This specimen includes other DNA sequences encoding the same CDR3. J is TRBJ2-7 and V is TRBV28; a possible D gene is TRBD2 (6 bases). Germline-derived CDR1 and CDR2 are MDHEN and SYDVKM. Deletions cut 2 bases from V and 5 bases from J, with 7 bases between. This CDR3 is built from 12 residues. The DNA of the CDR3 is TGTGCCAGCAGTTTAGGAGGGAACGAGCAGTACTTC. The encoded protein is CASSLGGNEQYF. Based on the CDR3 plus reference TRBV28 and TRBJ2-7, the full variable domain is DVKVTQSSRYLVKRTGEKVFLECVQDMDHENMFWYRQDPGLGLRLIYFSYDVKMKEKGDIPEGYSVSREKKERFSLILESASTNQTSMYLCASSLGGNEQYFGPGTRLTVT.

V is TRBV4-2 and J is TRBJ1-4, with a possible D match to TRBD1 (6 bases). The length of the CDR3 is 15 residues. In germline, CDR1 is LGHNA, CDR2 YNFKEQ. V dropped 0 bases and J dropped 7 bases, with 12 bases sitting between them. The CDR3 loop reads CASSQEGAPSEKLFF. Written as DNA, the CDR3 is TGTGCCAGCAGCCAAGAGGGGGCGCCGAGTGAAAAACTGTTTTTT.

The V gene is TRBV28, the J gene TRBJ1-2; D uncertain. Germline-derived CDR1 and CDR2 are MDHEN and SYDVKM. Trimming pared 3 bases from V and 5 bases from J, leaving 13 bases between. This CDR3 has 14 amino acids. CDR3 sequence reads: CASSFLDKLYGYTF. CDR3 nucleotides: TGTGCCAGCAGTTTCCTCGACAAACTATATGGCTACACCTTC.

V is TRBV6-6 and J is TRBJ2-7; possible D gene TRBD1, 5 bases. Trimming took 2 bases from V and 5 from J, leaving 7 bases between them. CDR1 is MNHNY, CDR2 SVGAGI, per germline (reference sequence). The CDR3 runs to 12 residues. DNA of the CDR3: TGTGCCAGCAGTTACCAGGGCGACGAGCAGTACTTC. It codes for CASSYQGDEQYF.

The chain has TRBV10-1 and TRBJ2-7; 7 bases are a match to TRBD2. With V trimmed by 2 bases and J by 11 bases, 3 bases remained unmatched. Germline values: CDR1 WNHNN, CDR2 SYGVQD (reference sequence). The CDR3 is made up of 11 amino acids. CDR3 bases: TGCGCCAGCAGTGAGGGCGGGAGAGAGTACTTC. This translates into CASSEGGREYF.

The rearrangement links TRBV7-8 to TRBJ2-2; 12 bases map to TRBD2. Germline values: CDR1 SGHVS, CDR2 FQNEAQ. This CDR3 region has 20 residues. V lost 6 bases and J lost 3; bases outside the gene matches: 17. The CDR3 reads CASRTAGRLAGVLDTGELFF. The CDR3 DNA sequence: TGTGCCAGCAGAACAGCGGGACGACTAGCGGGAGTCTTGGACACCGGGGAGCTGTTTTTT.